The text below deals with one T cell receptor beta chain. The target of this receptor is not known. No much larger clone is present one base from it, and per-base qualities are unavailable. The record originates from a study of neoadjuvant anti-PD-1 for oral cavity cancer (dated by TCRdb to about 2021). Context from the whole study: Before undergoing curative-intent surgical resection, most patients got three to four biweekly nivolumab doses at 3 mg/kg. For patients who did not progress, a fourth nivolumab dose was given around day 43, followed by definitive surgical resection on days 50-56. Under RECIST 1.1, a patient counted as a responder if showing complete response, partial response or stable disease, and as a non-responder if showing progression. A roughly 32% response rate was observed in the parent correlative cohort, in which around 12 patients were included. The investigation overall reported the following: After neoadjuvant nivolumab, non-responders showed significantly higher T cell clonality (Gini index) in PBMCs than responders did. A higher pretreatment blood Treg/Th17 ratio correlated with both higher pretreatment blood TCRbeta clonality and lower post-treatment tumor TCRbeta clonality. Only a few patients per response group were included in the TCR analyses, and the authors called for validation in larger cohorts.

The time point label here, explained by the study, means: before neoadjuvant nivolumab. Patients had been newly diagnosed with stage II-IVA oral cavity squamous cell carcinoma, and no prior systemic or radiation treatment had been given to the patients. The cohort was made up of patients with locally advanced, HPV-negative oral cavity squamous cell carcinoma. No culture maintenance or expansion was done, as the peripheral blood mononuclear cells went straight to analysis. Samples were obtained from a longitudinal correlative study of a single-arm phase II trial of neoadjuvant nivolumab in oral cavity squamous cell carcinoma. Subject-matched pre- and post-treatment PBMCs and tumors from three responders and three non-responders underwent genomic DNA-based TCRbeta sequencing. Peripheral blood mononuclear cells were collected once before nivolumab treatment and again after treatment, at the time of surgery. Genomic DNA was isolated from PBMCs using the Maxwell RSC DNA from Cells kit.

For deep sequencing, each PBMC sample was run in six replicates, with libraries mostly built from 480 ng of input genomic DNA. The immunoSEQ hsTCRbeta kit was used to prepare TCRbeta libraries according to the manufacturer's instructions. The completed libraries were mixed into a single pool at 3 nM, then sequenced with an Illumina NovaSeq 6000 S4 flow cell. The original methods were these. The immunoSEQ Analyzer was used for raw data preprocessing and quality control. The analysis was limited to productive rearrangements, and each clonotype was defined by a unique CDR3 amino acid sequence. Repertoire clonality was estimated as the Gini-Simpson index, computed with the R package tcR. Student's t test was used to compare Gini indices, while Pearson correlation assessed associations with tumor size change. Imported from immuneACCESS, the table was reduced by TCRdb to in-frame sequences with V and J called. These copies leave out some clones; in studies compared against another copy, an unresolved V gene accounts for under half, and the cause of the remainder is not known. That table is the source of V, J and clone size, and D and trimming were worked out from the DNA. This sample has more than 10,000 clones in its table, and around three fifths of those were observed once. The ten largest clones represent roughly 2.2% of the sample.

Taken from cysteine to phenylalanine, the CDR3 has 15 residues. Just the 45-base CDR3 DNA is kept, in frame starting at base 1. In the germline V gene (reference sequence), CDR1 corresponds to SGHNT and CDR2 to YYREEE. The germline ends are 19 bases apart after V is trimmed by 3 bases and J by 7 bases. Material: PBMCs, obtained before nivolumab (anti-PD-1) treatment. This sequence was found in a person between 40 and 79 years old with oral cavity squamous cell carcinoma. Recombination joined TRBV5-4 with TRBJ1-1; the D gene is perhaps TRBD1, on 5 matching bases. This receptor has the CDR3 CASSSGPEGRREAFF. At the DNA level, the sequence is TGTGCCAGCAGCTCCGGGCCGGAGGGGCGCCGTGAAGCTTTCTTT.